The 11 T cell receptor beta chains listed next were all sequenced from one sample in a study of beta chain features in type 1 diabetes. General study findings and limits: Across all four CD4+ subsets, people with type 1 diabetes showed modestly shorter TCRB CDR3s.

Their specific antigens are unknown. What was sequenced were expressed TCRB transcripts, since all of the isolated RNA had been reverse transcribed. Assay used: immunoSEQ multiplex PCR; TCRdb lists only in-frame clones, some missing. The sample includes some 120,000 clones, 17% seen only once; the top ten take about 2.4%. Source material: central memory CD4+ T cells from blood. These receptors came from a man in his late teens or twenties with type 1 diabetes.

This chain uses TRBV11-2 with TRBJ2-3, with D possibly TRBD1 on 5 matching bases. V was cut by 2 bases and J by 3 bases, with 15 bases left in between. Germline values: CDR1 SGHAT, CDR2 FQNNGV. This CDR3 contains 16 residues. CDR3 in amino acids: CASSLLRAGNTDTQYF. CDR3 coding DNA: TGTGCCAGCAGCTTATTAAGGGCAGGGAATACAGATACGCAGTATTTT.

This clone was observed a few times. The chain combines TRBV6-5 with TRBJ2-1; possibly TRBD2 for D (6 bases). Between the trimmed V and J ends, which lost 10 bases and 8 bases, there was a span of 21 bases. The CDR3 is 14 residues long. In germline, CDR1 is MNHEY, CDR2 SVGAGI. This CDR3 reads CATSVAAGPYEQFF. The CDR3 coding sequence is TGTGCCACCAGCGTAGCGGCAGGGCCGTATGAGCAGTTCTTC.

Note on this clone: Its ends do not fully match the called genes, so a read error is possible. The CDR3 nucleotides are TGCCCCAGCAGCCTCTTCCGGACTAGCAACCCAGATACGCAGTATTTT. This sequence encodes CPSSLFRTSNPDTQYF. This chain connects TRBV4-1 to TRBJ2-3; TRBD2 aligns across 8 bases. This CDR3 has 16 residues. Germline CDR1 is MGHRA and CDR2 is YSYEKL.

The chain couples TRBV5-1 to TRBJ2-7; D remains unclear. Germline V lookup: CDR1 SGHRS, CDR2 YFSETQ. The V end was cut by 4 bases, the J end by 6 bases, with 8 bases between. CDR3 size: 11 residues. CDR3 in amino acids: CASSPTREQYF. CDR3 bases: TGCGCCAGCAGCCCGACACGCGAGCAGTACTTC. The full variable domain, its missing parts supplied by reference TRBV5-1 and TRBJ2-7, is KAGVTQTPRYLIKTRGQQVTLSCSPISGHRSVSWYQQTPGQGLQFLFEYFSETQRNKGNFPGRFSGRQFSNSRSEMNVSTLELGDSALYLCASSPTREQYFGPGTRLTVT.

This chain uses TRBV29-1 with TRBJ1-2, with TRBD1 identical over 10 bases. In germline, CDR1 is SQVTM, CDR2 ANQGSEA. The CDR3 totals 13 residues. Trimming cost V 5 bases and J 5 bases; bases outside gene matches: 5. The CDR3 loop reads CSVTPGQGYGYTF. The CDR3 DNA sequence: TGCAGCGTTACCCCGGGACAGGGGTATGGCTACACCTTC. Full variable domain (remainder filled in from reference TRBV29-1 and TRBJ1-2): SAVISQKPSRDICQRGTSLTIQCQVDSQVTMMFWYRQQPGQSLTLIATANQGSEATYESGFVIDKFPISRPNLTFSTLTVSNMSPEDSSIYLCSVTPGQGYGYTFGSGTRLTVV.

This sequence joins TRBV19 and TRBJ2-1; D remains unclear. The CDR3 sequence is 14 residues long. V was pared by 5 bases and J by 5 bases, with 13 bases between. Germline lookup yields CDR1 LNHDA and CDR2 SQIVND (reference sequence). The CDR3 region has the DNA TGTGCCAGTAGTCCCTCGGGCATTCACAATGAGCAGTTCTTC. Protein sequence: CASSPSGIHNEQFF.

V gene TRBV5-4 combines with J gene TRBJ2-1; D perhaps matches TRBD1 (7 bases). This CDR3 comprises 17 residues. V gave up 4 bases and J gave up 3 bases, with 20 bases separating them. Germline CDR1 is SGHNT and CDR2 is YYREEE (reference sequence). CDR3 in DNA: TGTGCCAGCAGCCCACCCAACAGGGGAGGCTACTACAATGAGCAGTTCTTC. This translates into CASSPPNRGGYYNEQFF.

This clone was detected only a few times. CDR3 DNA: TGTGCCAGCAGCCAAGAACGGACGACTAATGAAAAACTGTTTTTT. As protein: CASSQERTTNEKLFF. This chain joins TRBV4-2 and TRBJ1-4; D is undetermined. This CDR3 region has 15 residues. V lost 0 bases and J lost 2, with 7 bases in between. The germline V gene has CDR1 LGHNA and CDR2 YNFKEQ.

The sample holds a few counts of this clone. This chain joins TRBV7-3 and TRBJ1-2, with TRBD1 matching over 9 bases. V was pared by 5 bases and J by 7 bases, with 2 bases of the junction left unmatched. Germline V gene sequence: CDR1 SGHTA, CDR2 FQGTGA. This CDR3 has 12 residues. The CDR3 nucleotides are TGTGCCAGCAGCATGACAGGGGGTGGCTACACCTTC. Translated: CASSMTGGGYTF.

This clone was counted only a few times. Given a much more abundant clone one base away, this may be a read error. The chain recombines TRBV7-9 with TRBJ2-1; D call uncertain. This CDR3 spans 11 amino acids. Germline V gene data show CDR1 as SEHNR and CDR2 as FQNEAQ (reference sequence). V dropped 2 bases and J dropped 6 bases, with 2 bases sitting between them. The CDR3 loop is CASSLINEQFF. Written as DNA, the CDR3 is TGTGCCAGCAGCTTAATCAATGAGCAGTTCTTC.

The V and J genes are TRBV6-1 and TRBJ2-1; maybe TRBD1 (5 bases). V was pared by 2 bases and J by 4 bases, with 9 bases between. This CDR3 is 14 amino acids long. From germline, CDR1 is MNHNS and CDR2 SASEGT. In nucleotides, the CDR3 is TGTGCCAGCAGTGAACTGGCAGGGTACAATGAGCAGTTCTTC. Protein product: CASSELAGYNEQFF.